Presented here are 22 T cell receptor beta chains from one specimen sequenced in a study of T cell responses to AZD1222 COVID-19 vaccine. TCRdb's table, derived via immunoSEQ multiplex PCR, lists solely in-frame clones and lacks some. Of some 150,000 clones listed, around 92% were seen once; the top ten hold roughly 3.5%. The sequenced sample was peripheral blood, obtained 28 days after the second AZD1222 dose. These receptors all stem from an adult who received the AZD1222 COVID-19 vaccine.

The chain combines TRBV28 with TRBJ1-6; possible D gene TRBD1, 5 bases. Germline V gene data show CDR1 as MDHEN and CDR2 as SYDVKM. Trimming cost V 10 bases and J 9 bases, with 19 bases left between them. The CDR3 has 14 residues. CDR3: CATYPQGGGSPLHF. Here the CDR3 DNA reads TGTGCCACCTACCCGCAGGGAGGAGGTTCACCCCTCCACTTT.

The CDR3 loop is CASGGRTVEQFF. Written as DNA, the CDR3 is TGTGCCAGCGGCGGGCGGACAGTTGAGCAGTTCTTC. This sequence joins TRBV6-6 and TRBJ2-1; the D gene is possibly TRBD1 (6 bases). This CDR3 region has 12 residues. Trimming left V 8 bases short and J 9 bases short, with 14 bases between. In germline, CDR1 is MNHNY, CDR2 SVGAGI (reference sequence).

This chain links TRBV4-2 with TRBJ1-2; D is uncertain. The V gene lost 1 base and the J gene lost 0 bases, with 12 bases spanning the gap. CDR1 is LGHNA and CDR2 is YNFKEQ in the germline V gene. This CDR3 has 16 residues. CDR3 loop: CASSQATAYSNYGYTF. The CDR3 DNA sequence: TGTGCCAGCAGCCAAGCTACCGCTTATTCTAACTATGGCTACACCTTC.

The chain uses TRBV18 and TRBJ1-1, with D possibly being TRBD1 (5 bases). The CDR3 has 16 residues. Trimming left V 1 base short and J 0 bases short, with 12 bases between. CDR1 and CDR2 from the germline V gene are KGHSH and LQKENI. The CDR3 sequence is CASSPRQTLLNTEAFF. The CDR3 coding sequence is TGTGCCAGCTCACCACGACAGACCCTCCTGAACACTGAAGCTTTCTTT.

The chain employs TRBV14 and TRBJ1-3; D remains unclear. The germline V gene has CDR1 SGHDN and CDR2 FVKESK. CDR3 length equals 12 residues. V gave up 1 base and J gave up 9 bases, with 7 bases separating them. The CDR3 spells CASSQGFTTIYF. The CDR3 nucleotides are TGTGCCAGCAGCCAAGGCTTTACCACCATATATTTT. The full variable domain, its missing parts supplied by reference TRBV14 and TRBJ1-3, is EAGVTQFPSHSVIEKGQTVTLRCDPISGHDNLYWYRRVMGKEIKFLLHFVKESKQDESGMPNNRFLAERTGGTYSTLKVQPAELEDSGVYFCASSQGFTTIYFGEGSWLTVV.

The chain couples TRBV15 to TRBJ2-3; 11 bases agree with TRBD1. This CDR3 is built from 19 residues. Germline V lookup: CDR1 LNHNV, CDR2 YYDKDF (reference sequence). V shed 0 bases and J 2 bases; nucleotides not matched to a gene: 10. Here the CDR3 reads CATSRDEGMGQGDTDTQYF. CDR3 sequence (DNA): TGTGCCACCAGCAGAGACGAGGGTATGGGACAGGGGGACACAGATACGCAGTATTTT.

V is TRBV6-5 and J is TRBJ2-4; D is undetermined. This CDR3 is built from 15 residues. Trimming cost V 10 bases and J 0 bases, with 16 bases left between them. CDR1 and CDR2 (germline): MNHEY, SVGAGI. The CDR3 reads CATSGTQLAKNIQYF. In DNA, the CDR3 is TGTGCCACCTCCGGAACCCAATTAGCCAAAAACATTCAGTACTTC.

The chain uses TRBV9 and TRBJ2-2; no clear D gene. V gave up 0 bases and J gave up 4 bases, with 4 bases separating them. In germline, CDR1 is SGDLS, CDR2 YYNGEE. The CDR3 totals 13 residues. CDR3 residues: CASSVVVTGELFF. DNA for the CDR3: TGTGCCAGCAGCGTAGTGGTCACCGGGGAGCTGTTTTTT.

V gene TRBV4-2 combines with J gene TRBJ2-2; D not resolved. In germline, CDR1 is LGHNA, CDR2 YNFKEQ. The V gene lost 1 base and the J gene lost 6 bases, with 12 bases spanning the gap. CDR3 length: 15 amino acids. CDR3 protein: CASSQAPRGSGELFF. For the CDR3, the DNA is TGTGCCAGCAGCCAAGCGCCCCGTGGATCCGGGGAGCTGTTTTTT.

This chain links TRBV19 with TRBJ2-7; 9 nucleotides line up with TRBD2. The CDR3 contains 11 residues. V lost 9 bases, J lost 3 bases, and 0 bases stayed unmatched. Germline-derived CDR1 and CDR2 are LNHDA and SQIVND (reference sequence). The CDR3 is CARRGGYEQYF. The CDR3 DNA reads as TGTGCCAGGCGGGGGGGCTACGAGCAGTACTTC.

The chain combines TRBV4-1 with TRBJ1-1; D perhaps matches TRBD1 (5 bases). V was pared by 1 base and J by 1 base, with 16 bases between. This CDR3 comprises 17 residues. The germline V gene has CDR1 MGHRA and CDR2 YSYEKL. The chain's CDR3 is CASSQGGFSSRNTEAFF. Here the CDR3 DNA reads TGCGCCAGCAGCCAAGGGGGCTTTTCCTCCCGGAACACTGAAGCTTTCTTT.

This rearrangement joins TRBV21-1 to TRBJ2-7; the D call of TRBD1 is as the table states it, not checked on the DNA. TRBV21-1 is an annotated pseudogene. CDR3 length equals 14 residues. Here the CDR3 DNA reads TGTGCCAGCAGCGAGCGGCAGGGGCTCTACGAGCAGTACTTC. This encodes CASSERQGLYEQYF.

J is TRBJ2-7 and V is TRBV18; 8 bases agree with TRBD1. Germline V gives CDR1 KGHSH, CDR2 LQKENI. This CDR3 contains 15 residues. V shed 5 bases, J shed 1 base, and the junction held 7 bases outside the gene matches. The CDR3 DNA sequence: TGTGCCAGCTCAGAACAGGGGGACCTTTCCTACGAGCAGTACTTC. This sequence encodes CASSEQGDLSYEQYF.

This chain connects TRBV28 to TRBJ1-3; the D is unclear. V was clipped by 5 bases and J by 3 bases, with 14 bases between them. From germline, CDR1 is MDHEN and CDR2 SYDVKM. The length of the CDR3 is 15 residues. This CDR3 is CASSLPSVGGNTIYF. The CDR3 nucleotides are TGTGCCAGCAGTCTACCCTCAGTCGGTGGAAACACCATATATTTT.

This clone was seen once. The chain carries TRBV27 and TRBJ1-2, with D unresolved. CDR1 and CDR2 from the germline V gene are MNHEY and SMNVEV (reference sequence). With 6 bases removed from V and 0 bases from J, the gap between germline ends came to 11 bases. This CDR3 is 14 amino acids long. For the CDR3, the DNA is TGTGCCAGCAGCCCCGGGAGAACTAACTATGGCTACACCTTC. Its protein product is CASSPGRTNYGYTF.

The rearrangement joins TRBV4-3 to TRBJ1-1; possibly TRBD1 for D (6 bases). V was clipped by 0 bases and J by 5 bases, with 13 bases between them. Germline V CDR1 and CDR2: LGHNA, YSLEER. The CDR3 contains 15 residues. CDR3 in amino acids: CASSQDPGAGTEAFF. DNA of the CDR3: TGCGCCAGCAGCCAAGACCCGGGGGCGGGAACTGAAGCTTTCTTT.

The chain couples TRBV5-1 to TRBJ1-5; D ambiguous. The germline gives CDR1 SGHRS, CDR2 YFSETQ. The ends were cut back, 0 bases at V and 7 bases at J, with 14 bases in the middle. The CDR3 sequence is 15 residues long. The CDR3 is CASSLGHTGNQPQHF. CDR3 coding DNA: TGCGCCAGCAGCTTGGGGCATACGGGGAACCAGCCCCAGCATTTT.

The gene calls are TRBV6-5 and TRBJ1-3; D might be TRBD1 (6 bases). The V and J ends lost 8 bases and 0 bases respectively, with 14 bases between them. This CDR3 is built from 15 residues. Germline values: CDR1 MNHEY, CDR2 SVGAGI. CDR3 residues: CASVTGRASGNTIYF. Here the CDR3 DNA reads TGTGCCAGCGTAACAGGGAGGGCCTCTGGAAACACCATATATTTT.

CDR3 sequence: CASSLVGTWGTEAFF. DNA of the CDR3: TGTGCCAGCAGCTTAGTGGGCACCTGGGGCACTGAAGCTTTCTTT. The rearrangement joins TRBV11-1 to TRBJ1-1; D remains ambiguous. The CDR3 has 15 amino acids. CDR1 is SGHAT, CDR2 FQDESV, per germline (reference sequence). V lost 1 base to trimming and J lost 4 bases, with 13 bases between them.

The chain has TRBV6-5 and TRBJ1-2; no clear D gene. The CDR3 has 10 amino acids. Germline V gene lookup returns CDR1 MNHEY and CDR2 SVGAGI. The V end lost 6 bases, the J end lost 8 bases, and 7 bases lay between the germline ends. CDR3 residues: CASSLSGYTF. CDR3 sequence (DNA): TGTGCCAGCAGCCTATCGGGCTACACCTTC.

The genes are TRBV3-1 (or the pseudogene TRBV3-2) and TRBJ2-1; 8 nucleotides agree with TRBD2. V lost 4 bases and J lost 7; bases outside the gene matches: 6. The CDR3 extends over 14 amino acids. Germline V gene data show CDR1 as LGHDT and CDR2 as YNNKEL (reference sequence). CDR3 amino acids: CASSPGLALNEQFF. CDR3 nucleotide sequence: TGTGCCAGCAGCCCCGGACTAGCTCTAAATGAGCAGTTCTTC.

The chain links TRBV19 to TRBJ2-2; D is perhaps TRBD1 (6 bases). V shed 7 bases and J shed 0 bases, with 18 bases lying between them. CDR1 is LNHDA and CDR2 is SQIVND in the germline V gene (reference sequence). This CDR3 has 17 residues. CDR3 loop: CASKTANQGPNTGELFF. CDR3 sequence (DNA): TGTGCCAGTAAAACAGCAAACCAGGGGCCGAACACCGGGGAGCTGTTTTTT.